Below are 15 T cell receptor beta chains sequenced from a single sample in a study of radiotherapy plus CTLA-4 blockade in lung cancer (dated by TCRdb to 2016 to 2018). The method was the immunoSEQ multiplex PCR assay. The source is immuneACCESS, and TCRdb retained only in-frame sequences with V and J called. Part of the clones is not carried over; for the studies checked, unresolved V genes explain less than half of this, and the remainder is unexplained. The sample profile shows some 62,000 clones; about 72% of them were found once. The ten largest clones represent roughly 4.7% of the sample. Material: peripheral blood, obtained from a patient treated with radiotherapy plus ipilimumab. The receptors come from a human donor with non-small cell lung cancer who had a complete response to radiotherapy plus ipilimumab.

This clone is a singleton in its sample. The chain recombines TRBV9 with TRBJ2-1; no definite D call. The ends were cut back, 0 bases at V and 8 bases at J, with 3 bases in the middle. CDR3 size: 11 residues. Germline CDR1 reads SGDLS; CDR2 reads YYNGEE. The CDR3 loop is CASSVEDEQFF. The DNA for the CDR3 is TGTGCCAGCAGCGTAGAGGATGAGCAGTTCTTC.

The V gene is TRBV10-3, the J gene TRBJ1-3; D perhaps matches TRBD1 (5 bases). The V gene's germline CDR1 is ENHRY and CDR2 SYGVKD. The V end lost 11 bases, the J end lost 10 bases, and 15 bases lay between the germline ends. The CDR3 runs to 11 residues. CDR3: CASREWNTIYF. The CDR3 region has the DNA TGTGCCTCCAGGGAGTGGAATACCATATATTTT.

This clone was recorded once. This chain uses TRBV9 with TRBJ1-1; TRBD1 matches 8 bases. CDR3 size: 17 residues. Germline V lookup: CDR1 SGDLS, CDR2 YYNGEE. Trimming cost V 2 bases and J 1 base; bases outside gene matches: 10. The CDR3 region is CASSVFQGAVSNTEAFF. DNA for the CDR3: TGTGCCAGCAGCGTGTTCCAGGGGGCTGTATCGAACACTGAAGCTTTCTTT.

V gene TRBV19 combines with J gene TRBJ1-1; 9 bases are shared with TRBD1. There are 15 residues in the CDR3. Germline V lookup: CDR1 LNHDA, CDR2 SQIVND (reference sequence). V was pared by 6 bases and J by 8 bases, with 13 bases of the junction left unmatched. CDR3 amino acids: CASSPIRDRDTEAFF. In DNA form, the CDR3 reads TGTGCCAGTAGCCCGATTCGGGACAGGGATACCGAAGCTTTCTTT. Complete variable domain (other parts from reference TRBV19 and TRBJ1-1): DGGITQSPKYLFRKEGQNVTLSCEQNLNHDAMYWYRQDPGQGLRLIYYSQIVNDFQKGDIAEGYSVSREKKESFPLTVTSAQKNPTAFYLCASSPIRDRDTEAFFGQGTRLTVV.

V usage is TRBV19 and J usage is TRBJ2-2; 11 nucleotides align to TRBD2. The CDR3 has 14 residues. V dropped 9 bases and J dropped 2; count of bases not matched to a gene: 2. The germline gives CDR1 LNHDA, CDR2 SQIVND (reference sequence). The CDR3 coding sequence is TGTGCCAGCGGACTAGCGGGTAACACCGGGGAGCTGTTTTTT. Amino acid sequence: CASGLAGNTGELFF.

CDR3 loop: CASSKDTMNTEAFF. The CDR3 nucleotides are TGTGCCAGCAGCAAAGATACGATGAACACTGAAGCTTTCTTT. The J gene is TRBJ1-1, the V gene TRBV21-1. TRBV21-1 is a pseudogene. The CDR3 length is 14 residues.

The V gene is TRBV20-1, the J gene TRBJ2-1; D is possibly TRBD1 (6 bases). Trimming took off 6 bases at V and 3 bases at J, with 6 bases between the two ends. From germline, CDR1 is DFQATT and CDR2 SNEGSKA (reference sequence). The CDR3 has 11 residues. The CDR3 is CSAGGYNEQFF. Here the CDR3 DNA reads TGCAGTGCAGGGGGCTACAATGAGCAGTTCTTC.

V is TRBV7-9 and J is TRBJ2-7, with D hard to call. There are 14 residues in the CDR3. Germline CDR1 reads SEHNR; CDR2 reads FQNEAQ (reference sequence). Trimming removed 0 bases from V and 5 bases from J, with 11 bases in between. The CDR3 nucleotides are TGTGCCAGCAGCTTAGCCGGCCGCGTCCACGAGCAGTACTTC. It codes for CASSLAGRVHEQYF.

J is TRBJ1-5 and V is TRBV6-5; 10 bases agree with TRBD1. Germline CDR1 MNHEY, CDR2 SVGAGI. The CDR3 is 15 amino acids. The junction had 9 bases not matched to a gene; V was cut back by 7 bases and J by 6 bases. The CDR3, as DNA: TGTGCCAGCAACCAAAGACAGGGGGCGCGTCAGCCCCAGCATTTT. Translated: CASNQRQGARQPQHF.

The J gene is TRBJ2-3, the V gene TRBV5-1; D call uncertain. Germline CDR1 is SGHRS and CDR2 is YFSETQ. There are 13 residues in the CDR3. Trimming took off 0 bases at V and 6 bases at J, with 8 bases between the two ends. The CDR3 bases are TGCGCCAGCAGCTTGGATCAGGAGGATACGCAGTATTTT. Encoded protein: CASSLDQEDTQYF.

The genes are TRBV5-1 and TRBJ2-1; the D is unclear. CDR1 is SGHRS, CDR2 YFSETQ, per germline. Trimming took 4 bases from V and 7 from J, leaving 15 bases between them. The CDR3 contains 14 residues. In DNA, the CDR3 is TGCGCCAGCAGCCCTGCGAAGGGTACGAATGAGCAGTTCTTC. Amino acids: CASSPAKGTNEQFF.

This rearrangement joins TRBV29-1 to TRBJ1-5; unclear D gene. Between the trimmed V and J ends, which lost 4 bases and 6 bases, there was a span of 10 bases. The CDR3 totals 12 residues. The V gene's germline CDR1 is SQVTM and CDR2 ANQGSEA. CDR3 region: CSVAGYGQPQHF. The CDR3 DNA follows: TGCAGCGTTGCGGGCTACGGTCAGCCCCAGCATTTT.

The V gene is TRBV13, the J gene TRBJ1-4; D gene uncertain. The V gene's germline CDR1 is PRHDT and CDR2 FYEKMQ (reference sequence). CDR3 length equals 17 residues. The V end lost 0 bases, the J end lost 0 bases, and 11 bases lay between the germline ends. CDR3 amino acids: CASSLGGYGATNEKLFF. As DNA, the CDR3 is TGTGCCAGCAGCTTAGGCGGGTACGGGGCAACTAATGAAAAACTGTTTTTT.

The rearrangement joins TRBV2 to TRBJ1-4, with D maybe TRBD1 (5 bases). This CDR3 has 19 amino acids. V was shortened by 1 base and J by 0 bases, with 18 bases between the two germline ends. CDR1 is SNHLY and CDR2 is FYNNEI in the germline V gene. CDR3 DNA: TGTGCCAGCAGTGAAGGGTGGGGGTTCTCCGCTGCAACTAATGAAAAACTGTTTTTT. Its translation: CASSEGWGFSAATNEKLFF.

Concerning this clone itself: Other nucleotide sequences in the sample specify the same CDR3. The chain links TRBV7-2 to TRBJ1-2; D unclear. Looked up from germline, CDR1 is SGHTA and CDR2 is FQGNSA. V was cut by 4 bases and J by 2 bases, with 8 bases left in between. CDR3 length: 13 residues. CDR3 DNA sequence: TGTGCCAGCAGCTCCACTGGGAACTATGGCTACACCTTC. Translating it yields CASSSTGNYGYTF.